Following are 32 T cell receptor beta chains from one sample sequenced in a study of blood T cell repertoires in COVID-19. Here immunoSEQ multiplex PCR was the method, and the copy in TCRdb shows in-frame clones only, minus some. The sample records tens of thousands of clones, about four fifths being singletons. The sequenced sample consisted of peripheral blood. The receptors shown here come from a human donor in a cohort sampled during active COVID-19.

The DNA of the CDR3 is TGTGCCATCAGCGAAGGGGCGACTAATGAAAAACTGTTTTTT. It specifies CAISEGATNEKLFF. This chain connects TRBV10-3 to TRBJ1-4, with D possibly being TRBD1 (5 bases). The germline V and J ends were trimmed by 6 bases and 2 bases, with 10 bases remaining between them. CDR3 length equals 14 residues. Germline-derived CDR1 and CDR2 are ENHRY and SYGVKD.

The chain recombines TRBV10-1 with TRBJ1-5; unclear D gene. This CDR3 is built from 16 residues. Between the trimmed V and J ends, which lost 7 bases and 2 bases, there was a span of 18 bases. CDR1 WNHNN and CDR2 SYGVQD come from the germline V gene (reference sequence). CDR3 DNA: TGCGCCAGCAAAGAAGTTTATGGGAGGGGCAATCAGCCCCAGCATTTT. Residues: CASKEVYGRGNQPQHF.

This chain links TRBV5-4 with TRBJ2-7, with a weak D call TRBD2 (6 bases). The V end was cut by 0 bases, the J end by 0 bases, with 13 bases between. The CDR3 consists of 16 residues. The germline V gene has CDR1 SGHNT and CDR2 YYREEE (reference sequence). The CDR3 region has the DNA TGTGCCAGCAGCTTGGATCCGGGAGCCGACTCCTACGAGCAGTACTTC. Its protein product is CASSLDPGADSYEQYF.

In this sample, this clone turned up a few times. This chain joins TRBV5-4 and TRBJ1-2; D unresolved. This CDR3 has 15 amino acids. V was cut by 0 bases and J by 8 bases, with 17 bases left in between. Germline CDR1 SGHNT, CDR2 YYREEE (reference sequence). In DNA, the CDR3 is TGTGCCAGCAGCTTGGGGTCCCGATGGCCGGGAGGCTACACCTTC. Translation gives CASSLGSRWPGGYTF.

The J gene is TRBJ2-7, the V gene TRBV18, with D possibly TRBD2 on 5 matching bases. Germline V CDR1 and CDR2: KGHSH, LQKENI. With 6 bases removed from V and 4 bases from J, the gap between germline ends came to 13 bases. The CDR3 sequence is 13 residues long. The CDR3 spells CASSPEVAYEQYF. The CDR3 coding sequence is TGTGCCAGCTCGCCCGAGGTAGCGTACGAGCAGTACTTC.

V is TRBV5-1 and J is TRBJ2-5, with no clear D. CDR3 length: 14 residues. The V gene lost 0 bases and the J gene lost 4 bases, with 10 bases spanning the gap. Germline V gives CDR1 SGHRS, CDR2 YFSETQ. The CDR3 here is CASSLALGGETQYF. CDR3 DNA: TGCGCCAGCAGCTTGGCCCTAGGCGGAGAGACCCAGTACTTC.

The chain joins TRBV30 to TRBJ1-5; 7 nucleotides align to TRBD1. CDR3 length equals 14 residues. The germline CDR1 and CDR2 sequences are GTSNPN and SVGIG (reference sequence). V shed 3 bases and J 8 bases; nucleotides not matched to a gene: 10. CDR3 nucleotides: TGTGCCTGGAGCCCCCCGACAGGGTGGGAGCCCCAGCATTTT. Its protein product is CAWSPPTGWEPQHF.

This chain uses TRBV7-9 with TRBJ2-7, with D tentatively TRBD1 (6 bases). With 5 bases removed from V and 3 bases from J, the gap between germline ends came to 17 bases. This CDR3 contains 15 residues. Germline CDR1 SEHNR, CDR2 FQNEAQ (reference sequence). The CDR3 coding sequence is TGTGCCAGCAGCCTCTCCGGGACATATAACTACGAGCAGTACTTC. It is translated as CASSLSGTYNYEQYF. The complete variable domain, with remaining parts taken from reference TRBV7-9 and TRBJ2-7, reads DTGVSQNPRHKITKRGQNVTFRCDPISEHNRLYWYRQTLGQGPEFLTYFQNEAQLEKSRLLSDRFSAERPKGSFSTLEIQRTEQGDSAMYLCASSLSGTYNYEQYFGPGTRLTVT.

V is TRBV3-1 (or the pseudogene TRBV3-2) and J is TRBJ1-5; D is unclear. The germline V and J ends were trimmed by 3 bases and 2 bases, with 8 bases remaining between them. The CDR3 has 14 amino acids. Per the germline V gene, CDR1 is LGHDT and CDR2 is YNNKEL (reference sequence). The CDR3 region is CASSQHGGNQPQHF. CDR3 in DNA: TGTGCCAGCAGCCAGCACGGGGGCAATCAGCCCCAGCATTTT.

The rearrangement links TRBV9 to TRBJ1-2; a weak D match, TRBD1 (5 bases). This CDR3 contains 14 residues. Trimming stripped 1 base from V and 2 bases from J, with 9 bases between. CDR1 SGDLS and CDR2 YYNGEE come from the germline V gene. For the CDR3, the DNA is TGTGCCAGCAGCGTAAGCCCAGGGAACTATGGCTACACCTTC. Amino acids: CASSVSPGNYGYTF.

The V and J genes are TRBV5-5 and TRBJ1-6; D perhaps matches TRBD1 (6 bases). There are 14 residues in the CDR3. The V gene's germline CDR1 is SGHKS and CDR2 YYEKEE (reference sequence). Trimming pared 5 bases from V and 4 bases from J, leaving 10 bases between. CDR3 nucleotide sequence: TGTGCCAGCAGGGGGACATCTTATAATTCACCCCTCCACTTT. Amino acid sequence: CASRGTSYNSPLHF.

J is TRBJ2-7 and V is TRBV7-2; 9 bases are a match to TRBD2. Germline CDR1 and CDR2: SGHTA and FQGNSA. V shed 3 bases and J 0 bases; nucleotides not matched to a gene: 6. CDR3 size: 16 residues. The CDR3: CASSLIAGDGSYEQYF. In DNA, the CDR3 is TGTGCCAGCAGCTTGATAGCGGGGGACGGCTCCTACGAGCAGTACTTC. The full variable domain, with the rest looked up from reference TRBV7-2 and TRBJ2-7, is GAGVSQSPSNKVTEKGKDVELRCDPISGHTALYWYRQSLGQGLEFLIYFQGNSAPDKSGLPSDRFSAERTGGSVSTLTIQRTQQEDSAVYLCASSLIAGDGSYEQYFGPGTRLTVT.

V is TRBV6-2 or TRBV6-3 and J is TRBJ2-5, with a weak D call TRBD2 (6 bases). With 0 bases removed from V and 5 bases from J, the gap between germline ends came to 13 bases. The CDR3 spans 15 residues. Per the germline V gene, CDR1 is MNHEY and CDR2 is SVGEGT. The CDR3 DNA reads TGTGCCAGCAGTTACTCGGTCGGGGGATCGGAGACCCAGTACTTC. Protein sequence: CASSYSVGGSETQYF.

This clone was observed once. This sequence joins TRBV3-1 (or the pseudogene TRBV3-2) and TRBJ2-7; 11 bases match TRBD2. Per germline, CDR1 LGHDT and CDR2 YNNKEL (reference sequence). The CDR3 spans 17 residues. The J segment lost 1 base and the V segment lost 1 base, leaving 6 bases of the junction unmatched. The CDR3 protein is CASSQALLAGGSYEQYF. The CDR3 DNA sequence: TGTGCCAGCAGCCAAGCGCTGCTAGCGGGGGGATCCTACGAGCAGTACTTC.

This sequence joins TRBV6-5 and TRBJ1-4; possible D gene TRBD1, 5 bases. Trimming stripped 11 bases from V and 6 bases from J, with 16 bases between. The CDR3 extends over 13 amino acids. The germline V gene encodes CDR1 MNHEY and CDR2 SVGAGI. CDR3 protein: CAVRGAVDEKLFF. In DNA, the CDR3 is TGTGCCGTTCGTGGGGCAGTCGATGAAAAACTGTTTTTT.

The rearrangement joins TRBV18 to TRBJ2-2; D is ambiguous. The germline CDR1 and CDR2 sequences are KGHSH and LQKENI. This CDR3 spans 12 amino acids. Deletions cut 3 bases from V and 6 bases from J, with 5 bases between. CDR3 coding DNA: TGTGCCAGCTCACCTGGCCCCGGGGAGCTGTTTTTT. Translating it yields CASSPGPGELFF.

V is TRBV5-1 and J is TRBJ2-7, with a weak D call TRBD2 (5 bases). The germline V gene has CDR1 SGHRS and CDR2 YFSETQ. The germline V and J ends were trimmed by 0 bases and 5 bases, with 9 bases remaining between them. The CDR3 consists of 13 residues. This CDR3 reads CASSLAGFNEQYF. The CDR3 coding sequence is TGCGCCAGCAGCTTGGCGGGGTTCAACGAGCAGTACTTC.

This chain joins TRBV12-3 or TRBV12-4 and TRBJ2-3; possible D gene TRBD1, 6 bases. The CDR3 is made up of 13 amino acids. Trimming left V 3 bases short and J 13 bases short, with 17 bases between. The CDR3 sequence: CASSFVRGPREYF. CDR3 in DNA: TGTGCCAGCAGTTTCGTCAGGGGCCCGAGGGAGTATTTT.

V usage is TRBV20-1 and J usage is TRBJ1-1; TRBD1 matches at 7 bases. CDR3 length: 15 residues. With 3 bases clipped from V and 2 bases from J, the junction kept 9 bases outside the gene matches. Germline CDR1 DFQATT, CDR2 SNEGSKA (reference sequence). CDR3 loop: CSASGMGQINTEAFF. The CDR3 DNA reads TGCAGTGCTAGTGGGATGGGACAGATAAACACTGAAGCTTTCTTT.

The chain uses TRBV9 and TRBJ1-2, with TRBD1 as a possible D gene (5 bases). Germline-derived CDR1 and CDR2 are SGDLS and YYNGEE. V was shortened by 0 bases and J by 4 bases, with 19 bases between the two germline ends. The CDR3 is 17 amino acids. The CDR3 region has the DNA TGTGCCAGCAGCGTAGAATTGGGGGGGATCCTTGGCTATGGCTACACCTTC. This sequence encodes CASSVELGGILGYGYTF.

The chain links TRBV18 to TRBJ1-6, with a tentative D call TRBD1 (5 bases). The CDR3 loop spans 14 amino acids. V gave up 3 bases and J gave up 8 bases, with 11 bases separating them. Looked up from germline, CDR1 is KGHSH and CDR2 is LQKENI. The CDR3 region is CASSPGLGDSPLHF. CDR3 bases: TGTGCCAGCTCACCGGGACTCGGAGATTCACCCCTCCACTTT. Based on the CDR3 plus reference TRBV18 and TRBJ1-6, the full variable domain is NAGVMQNPRHLVRRRGQEARLRCSPMKGHSHVYWYRQLPEEGLKFMVYLQKENIIDESGMPKERFSAEFPKEGPSILRIQQVVRGDSAAYFCASSPGLGDSPLHFGNGTRLTVT.

This clone was seen a few times. The J gene is TRBJ2-1, the V gene TRBV29-1; 8 bases map to TRBD2. The trim removed 4 bases at V and 9 bases at J, leaving 2 bases unmatched. The CDR3 is 11 amino acids. Germline loops: CDR1 SQVTM, CDR2 ANQGSEA. The CDR3 DNA follows: TGCAGCGTTGTAGCGGGATTTGAGCAGTTCTTC. It yields the protein CSVVAGFEQFF.

The chain joins TRBV20-1 to TRBJ1-2; no clear D gene. Germline CDR1 and CDR2: DFQATT and SNEGSKA (reference sequence). The CDR3 totals 11 residues. The V gene lost 5 bases and the J gene lost 8 bases, with 12 bases spanning the gap. The CDR3 sequence: CSALSGEGYTF. The CDR3 DNA reads as TGCAGTGCTCTCTCAGGCGAAGGCTACACCTTC.

The V and J genes are TRBV14 and TRBJ2-1; maybe TRBD1 (5 bases). The CDR3 covers 13 residues. Trimming left V 2 bases short and J 7 bases short, with 9 bases between. Per the germline V gene, CDR1 is SGHDN and CDR2 is FVKESK. The CDR3 sequence: CASSQLQANEQFF. For the CDR3, the DNA is TGTGCCAGCAGCCAACTACAGGCTAATGAGCAGTTCTTC.

The V gene is TRBV9, the J gene TRBJ2-7; a weak D match, TRBD1 (6 bases). This CDR3 is 15 amino acids long. The V end was cut by 0 bases, the J end by 2 bases, with 12 bases between. Germline values: CDR1 SGDLS, CDR2 YYNGEE. CDR3 nucleotides: TGTGCCAGCAGCGTAGGTACAGGGATCACCTACGAGCAGTACTTC. Amino acid sequence: CASSVGTGITYEQYF. The full variable domain, in which reference TRBV9 and TRBJ2-7 provide the parts outside the CDR3, is DSGVTQTPKHLITATGQRVTLRCSPRSGDLSVYWYQQSLDQGLQFLIQYYNGEERAKGNILERFSAQQFPDLHSELNLSSLELGDSALYFCASSVGTGITYEQYFGPGTRLTVT.

The V gene is TRBV7-9, the J gene TRBJ2-3; 7 positions match TRBD2. The length of the CDR3 is 15 residues. Germline CDR1 is SEHNR and CDR2 is FQNEAQ (reference sequence). After removal of 2 bases from V and 3 bases from J, the junction contained 5 bases not matched to a gene. CDR3 region: CASSLLAGGTDTQYF. The CDR3 DNA sequence: TGTGCCAGCAGCTTATTAGCGGGTGGGACAGATACGCAGTATTTT. The full variable domain, its missing parts supplied by reference TRBV7-9 and TRBJ2-3, is DTGVSQNPRHKITKRGQNVTFRCDPISEHNRLYWYRQTLGQGPEFLTYFQNEAQLEKSRLLSDRFSAERPKGSFSTLEIQRTEQGDSAMYLCASSLLAGGTDTQYFGPGTRLTVL.

The CDR3 spells CASSSYSDTTYEQYF. The CDR3 bases are TGTGCCAGCAGCTCTTACTCCGACACCACCTACGAGCAGTACTTC. This chain joins TRBV7-8 and TRBJ2-7; D unclear. Germline V CDR1 and CDR2: SGHVS, FQNEAQ. The ends were cut back, 4 bases at V and 2 bases at J, with 15 bases in the middle. The CDR3 consists of 15 residues.

V usage is TRBV3-1 (or the pseudogene TRBV3-2) and J usage is TRBJ1-2; 9 nucleotides align to TRBD1. CDR1 and CDR2 (germline): LGHDT, YNNKEL (reference sequence). This CDR3 region has 16 residues. V lost 1 base and J lost 5; bases outside the gene matches: 8. CDR3 sequence (DNA): TGTGCCAGCAGCCAAGTTCTGACGGGACAGGGTTATGGCTACACCTTC. Encoded protein: CASSQVLTGQGYGYTF.

This clone was counted once. This sequence joins TRBV5-1 and TRBJ1-2; 8 bases line up with TRBD1. The CDR3 contains 15 residues. Trimming at V came to 0 bases and at J to 4 bases, leaving 5 bases not matched to a gene. The germline V gene has CDR1 SGHRS and CDR2 YFSETQ. The CDR3 DNA reads as TGCGCCAGCAGCTTGGCCGTCGACAGGGGCTATGGCTACACCTTC. It codes for CASSLAVDRGYGYTF.

The chain is built from TRBV6-6 and TRBJ2-7, with D possibly being TRBD1 (5 bases). This CDR3 contains 13 residues. The germline gives CDR1 MNHNY, CDR2 SVGAGI (reference sequence). V was trimmed by 5 bases and J by 5 bases, leaving 13 bases between them. CDR3 sequence: CASSDGHTNEQYF. The DNA of the CDR3 is TGTGCCAGCAGTGATGGACACACTAACGAGCAGTACTTC.

The J gene is TRBJ2-3, the V gene TRBV20-1; tentative D call: TRBD1 (7 bases). The length of the CDR3 is 15 residues. In germline, CDR1 is DFQATT, CDR2 SNEGSKA (reference sequence). Trimming took 3 bases from V and 2 from J, leaving 15 bases between them. The DNA for the CDR3 is TGCAGTGCTAGTTTCCCAGGGGGGCCCACAGATACGCAGTATTTT. The encoded protein is CSASFPGGPTDTQYF.

This chain connects TRBV25-1 to TRBJ1-5; D unresolved. V shed 6 bases and J shed 4 bases, with 7 bases lying between them. Looked up from germline, CDR1 is MGHDK and CDR2 is SYGVNS. The CDR3 consists of 12 residues. The CDR3 here is CASRRGNQPQHF. CDR3 in DNA: TGTGCCAGCAGACGAGGGAATCAGCCCCAGCATTTT.